A selection of T cell receptor beta chains follows, all from one sample in a study of cytotoxic CD8 clonotypes in ibrutinib-treated CLL. Using immunoSEQ multiplex PCR, the repertoire was profiled, and TCRdb retains in-frame clones only, with some absent. The repertoire holds 13,000 to 15,000 clones, 52% seen once, with under 40% in the top ten. Here the sequenced sample was PBMCs, taken at an approximately 23-month disease-progression time point, from a patient treated with ibrutinib. The receptors stem from a human donor with chronic lymphocytic leukemia. The CDR3 runs from the conserved cysteine through the conserved F or W. The D gene is left open where the match is weak. The listing skips clone size in some rows; elsewhere it reads once, few, many or a size class.

DNA,CDR3,V,J,D,size,length
TGCGCCAGCTCACAAGAGTCCGGGACTGTCTACCAGCAGTACTTC,CASSQESGTVYQQYF,TRBV4-1,TRBJ2-7,-,-,15
TGTGCCAGCAGCGGGGGACAGGGAATTCGAGATACGCAGTATTTT,CASSGGQGIRDTQYF,TRBV11-2,TRBJ2-3,TRBD1,few,15
TGCGCCAGCAGCCATTGGGACAGCAAAAACATTCAGTACTTC,CASSHWDSKNIQYF,TRBV4-1,TRBJ2-4,TRBD1,-,14
TGTGCCAGCTGGGAGAATGGTGAAAAACTGTTTTTT,CASWENGEKLFF,TRBV2,TRBJ1-4,-,few,12
TGTGCCACCAGCAGCTACAGGGAAAGGAATGGCTACACCTTC,CATSSYRERNGYTF,TRBV15,TRBJ1-2,-,-,14
TGTGCCAGCAGCTTTGGGACAGGGGGCGTTTCACCCCTCCACTTT,CASSFGTGGVSPLHF,TRBV5-6,TRBJ1-6,TRBD1,-,15
TGCGCCAGCAGTTATAGCAAGGACAGGGGTCTCTACGAGCAGTACTTC,CASSYSKDRGLYEQYF,TRBV10-1,TRBJ2-7,TRBD1,-,16
TGTGCCAGCAGCTTAGCCACAACTCACTCTGGAAACACCATATATTTT,CASSLATTHSGNTIYF,TRBV7-6,TRBJ1-3,-,once,16
TGCAGTGCTAGACAGTACAATGAGCAGTTCTTC,CSARQYNEQFF,TRBV20-1,TRBJ2-1,-,-,11
TGTGCCACACAGACAGGGGGGGGTTATGGCTACACCTTC,CATQTGGGYGYTF,TRBV5-4,TRBJ1-2,TRBD1,once,13
TGTGCCAGCAGTGAACTAAGGGGTACTAATGAAAAACTGTTTTTT,CASSELRGTNEKLFF,TRBV6-1,TRBJ1-4,-,-,15
TGTGCCAGCAGCTTAGAAACTAGCGGGGGATTCTTC,CASSLETSGGFF,TRBV7-9,TRBJ2-1,TRBD2,-,12
TGTGCCAGCAGCCAATCAACGACCGGGGAGCTGTTTTTT,CASSQSTTGELFF,TRBV16,TRBJ2-2,-,-,13
TGTGCCAGCAGTGGGGACTCGACACGGGGTTGGTACGAGCAGTACTTC,CASSGDSTRGWYEQYF,TRBV6-1,TRBJ2-7,-,few,16
TGTGCCAGCAGGAAGGAGTCGGACAGCGGCCAGCATTTT,CASRKESDSGQHF,TRBV6-1,TRBJ1-5,-,once,13
TGTGCCACCAGCAGAGATTCCCGCGCCAGCGGGGGGTTGACCAGGGCAGATACGCAGTATTTT,CATSRDSRASGGLTRADTQYF,TRBV15,TRBJ2-3,TRBD2,-,21
TGTGCCAGCAGCACAAGACTAGCGGGGGAGACCCAGTACTTC,CASSTRLAGETQYF,TRBV5-6,TRBJ2-5,TRBD2,-,14
TGCGCCAGCAGCTTGGAACAGGGGGAGGCTGGGACCCAGTACTTC,CASSLEQGEAGTQYF,TRBV5-1,TRBJ2-5,TRBD1,-,15
TGTGCCATCAGTGAGTCTGGGGGACAGGGGACCGCCAATGGCTACACCTTC,CAISESGGQGTANGYTF,TRBV10-3,TRBJ1-2,TRBD1,-,17
TGTGCCAGCAGCCCACTGGATTATGGCTACACCTTC,CASSPLDYGYTF,TRBV7-9,TRBJ1-2,-,medium-sized,12
TGCGCCAGCAGCTTGGAACAGGGTGGGAACACCATATATTTT,CASSLEQGGNTIYF,TRBV5-1,TRBJ1-3,-,few,14
TGTGCCAGCAGCCAGGTCGACGAGCAGTACTTC,CASSQVDEQYF,TRBV7-8,TRBJ2-7,-,-,11
TGTGCCAGCAGTTTAGGGGGGCAGGGGGTCTATGGCTACACCTTC,CASSLGGQGVYGYTF,TRBV27,TRBJ1-2,TRBD1,-,15
TGTGCCACCAGCAGAGATCAGGGAAACACAGATACGCAGTATTTT,CATSRDQGNTDTQYF,TRBV15,TRBJ2-3,-,-,15
TGCAGCGTTGAAGTCGGGACAGGTGGAGAGCAGTACTTC,CSVEVGTGGEQYF,TRBV29-1,TRBJ2-7,TRBD1,-,13
TGTGCCAGTAGTACCAACGGAGGGGAAAAACTGTTTTTT,CASSTNGGEKLFF,TRBV19,TRBJ1-4,-,medium-sized,13
TGTGCCAGCAGCTTAGGTTACGGGAGCGAGCAGTACTTC,CASSLGYGSEQYF,TRBV11-3,TRBJ2-7,-,-,13
TGTGCCAGCAGTTTATCCGCGGGGCAAGAGGGCTACACCTTC,CASSLSAGQEGYTF,TRBV27,TRBJ1-2,-,-,14
TGTGCCAGCTCTAATGACAGAGTCTCTGGAAACACCATATATTTT,CASSNDRVSGNTIYF,TRBV18,TRBJ1-3,-,-,15
TGCGCCAGCAGCTTCTTCACAGGGGGATACGAGCAGTACTTC,CASSFFTGGYEQYF,TRBV5-1,TRBJ2-7,TRBD1,few,14
TGTGCCAGCAGCTTAGGGTCCTACGAGCAGTACTTC,CASSLGSYEQYF,TRBV7-9,TRBJ2-7,-,medium-sized,12
TGTGCCAGCAGCCAAACGGAGACCCAGTACTTC,CASSQTETQYF,TRBV4-2,TRBJ2-5,-,-,11
TGCGCCAGCAGCCAACGCAAAATTTCGAACACTGAAGCTTTCTTT,CASSQRKISNTEAFF,TRBV4-1,TRBJ1-1,-,-,15
TGTGCCAGCATCACCCCGGGACCCGGAGGGTCCTATAATTCACCCCTCCACTTT,CASITPGPGGSYNSPLHF,TRBV2,TRBJ1-6,-,few,18
TGCGCCAGCAGCTTGGATGGCGAGAATTCACCCCTCCACTTT,CASSLDGENSPLHF,TRBV5-1,TRBJ1-6,-,-,14
TGTGCCAGCAACCCGGACGGTTCCTACAATGAGCAGTTCTTC,CASNPDGSYNEQFF,TRBV7-9,TRBJ2-1,-,few,14
TGCGCCAGCAGCCAAGCACCTAGCGGGGGAGCAGATACGCAGTATTTT,CASSQAPSGGADTQYF,TRBV4-1,TRBJ2-3,TRBD2,-,16
TGTGCCAGTAGTATAGGGCTTGGCTACACCTTC,CASSIGLGYTF,TRBV19,TRBJ1-2,-,-,11
TGCGCCAGCAGCCAAGAAGGGGGCGCGAGATATGGCTACACCTTC,CASSQEGGARYGYTF,TRBV4-1,TRBJ1-2,TRBD1,-,15
TGTGCCAGCAGCGTTCAGACAGGGGGCATCGACGAGCAGTACTTC,CASSVQTGGIDEQYF,TRBV21-1,TRBJ2-7,-,-,15
TGTGCCAGCAGCAGGACCCGAAGCGATAACACTGAAGCTTTCTTT,CASSRTRSDNTEAFF,TRBV2,TRBJ1-1,-,-,15
TGTGCCAGCAGCGGAGCAGGTGAGCAGTTCTTC,CASSGAGEQFF,TRBV9,TRBJ2-1,-,few,11
TGTGCCAGCAGCTTCGGGACAGGTCCCTACGAGCAGTACTTC,CASSFGTGPYEQYF,TRBV7-6,TRBJ2-7,TRBD1,-,14
TGCGCCAGCAGCCGATCCTGGGGGGAGGAAGAGACCCAGTACTTC,CASSRSWGEEETQYF,TRBV4-1,TRBJ2-5,-,-,15
TGTGCCAGCAGTAAAGACAGGACGAACACCGGGGAGCTGTTTTTT,CASSKDRTNTGELFF,TRBV2,TRBJ2-2,-,-,15
TGTGCCAGCAAGCAGGGGGCCGTAGGAGAGACCCAGTACTTC,CASKQGAVGETQYF,TRBV2,TRBJ2-5,TRBD1,-,14
TGCAGCGTCCTAGGACAGGGACGGATCGAGACCCAGTACTTC,CSVLGQGRIETQYF,TRBV29-1,TRBJ2-5,TRBD1,few,14
TGTGCCAGCAGTGGGGGGGAAAGCGGTCTCCTGTTCTTC,CASSGGESGLLFF,TRBV6-4,TRBJ2-1,-,-,13
TGTGCCTGGACGTTCGGGATCGGTGGCTACACCTTC,CAWTFGIGGYTF,TRBV30,TRBJ1-2,-,few,12
TGTGCCAGTAGTCCACGAGACAGGGTACGCAACTATGGCTACACCTTC,CASSPRDRVRNYGYTF,TRBV19,TRBJ1-2,TRBD1,few,16
TGTGCCAGCTCACCACAGTCGACAGATCTAGTGTCTGGCTACACCTTC,CASSPQSTDLVSGYTF,TRBV18,TRBJ1-2,-,few,16
TGTGCCAGCAGCTTCGCCACTACTATGAACACTGAAGCTTTCTTT,CASSFATTMNTEAFF,TRBV5-4,TRBJ1-1,-,-,15
TGTGCCAGTAGTATAGGCCACGAGCAGTACTTC,CASSIGHEQYF,TRBV19,TRBJ2-7,-,few,11
TGCGCCAGCAGCTTGGGACAGTCTAGCAATCAGCCCCAGCATTTT,CASSLGQSSNQPQHF,TRBV5-1,TRBJ1-5,-,-,15
TGTGCCAGCAGCTTAAGGACTAGCGGGAGCTCCTACAATGAGCAGTTCTTC,CASSLRTSGSSYNEQFF,TRBV7-8,TRBJ2-1,TRBD2,-,17
TGTGCCAGCAAAACGGGCGGGGGACGAGATACGCAGTATTTT,CASKTGGGRDTQYF,TRBV5-6,TRBJ2-3,TRBD2,-,14
TGTGCCAGCAGCTTCGGGATGGGATCCTATAATTCACCCCTCCACTTT,CASSFGMGSYNSPLHF,TRBV7-9,TRBJ1-6,-,-,16
TGTGCCTGGGACAGGGTCCTTAATTCCTATGGCTACACCTTC,CAWDRVLNSYGYTF,TRBV30,TRBJ1-2,TRBD1,-,14
TGTGCCAGCAGCGCGACAGGGGGAGATTACGAGCAGTACTTC,CASSATGGDYEQYF,TRBV9,TRBJ2-7,TRBD1,-,14